Presented here are 32 T cell receptor beta chains from one specimen sequenced in a study of Graves' ophthalmopathy and Graves' hyperthyroidism. RNA transcripts served as template for amplifying TCR beta CDR3 sequences. HTBI primers were employed in first-round RT-PCR, then a second-round multiplex PCR followed. One entry per CDR3 protein, called by TCRdb with MiXCR from the multiplex PCR reads. Of fewer than 600,000 distinct CDR3 sequences listed, approximately 15% are singletons. Sequencing used blood. These receptors were obtained from a woman aged 25 to 39 with Graves' ophthalmopathy.

This clonotype showed up many times. The chain links TRBV6-1 to TRBJ1-6; D is unresolved. This CDR3 has 17 residues. In germline, CDR1 is MNHNS, CDR2 SASEGT. V lost 5 bases and J 0 bases, leaving 14 bases between the germline ends. CDR3 bases: TGTGCCAGCAGTAGCAACCGGAGGAGCTCCTATAATTCACCCCTCCACTTT. As protein: CASSSNRRSSYNSPLHF.

This clonotype was detected ten times or more. The rearrangement uses TRBV28 and TRBJ2-5, with D unresolved. This CDR3 has 13 amino acids. The V gene's germline CDR1 is MDHEN and CDR2 SYDVKM. V gave up 3 bases and J gave up 3 bases, with 8 bases separating them. This CDR3 reads CASSFSLEETQYF. As DNA, the CDR3 is TGTGCCAGCAGTTTTAGTTTGGAAGAGACCCAGTACTTC.

This clonotype appeared many times. The chain is built from TRBV28 and TRBJ2-7; 14 bases align to TRBD2. Germline CDR1 is MDHEN and CDR2 is SYDVKM. The V and J ends lost 6 bases and 4 bases, in that order; junction bases with no gene match: 5. The CDR3 length is 15 residues. As DNA, the CDR3 is TGTGCCAGCAGCCTGGGACTAGCGGGAGAGTACGAGCAGTACTTC. Its translation: CASSLGLAGEYEQYF.

This clonotype came up a few times. The chain couples TRBV12-3 or TRBV12-4 to TRBJ1-6; TRBD1 might be the D (6 bases). Trimming removed 2 bases at V and 8 bases at J, with 10 bases between. The length of the CDR3 is 14 residues. CDR3 protein: CASSLRGEDSPLHF. The CDR3 bases are TGTGCCAGCAGTTTAAGGGGGGAGGATTCACCCCTCCACTTT.

This clonotype was seen ten or more times. J is TRBJ2-2 and V is TRBV5-1, with TRBD2 matching 9 bases. Germline V lookup: CDR1 SGHRS, CDR2 YFSETQ. V lost 0 bases, J lost 8 bases, and 5 bases stayed unmatched. The length of the CDR3 is 15 residues. The CDR3, as DNA: TGCGCCAGCAGCTTGGCCCTAGCGGGAACGGGGGAGCTGTTTTTT. This sequence encodes CASSLALAGTGELFF. Complete variable domain (other parts from reference TRBV5-1 and TRBJ2-2): KAGVTQTPRYLIKTRGQQVTLSCSPISGHRSVSWYQQTPGQGLQFLFEYFSETQRNKGNFPGRFSGRQFSNSRSEMNVSTLELGDSALYLCASSLALAGTGELFFGEGSRLTVL.

The rearrangement uses TRBV6-2 or TRBV6-3 and TRBJ2-7, with 8 bases matching TRBD1. Looked up from germline, CDR1 is MNHEY and CDR2 is SVGEGT. J gave up 3 bases and V 8 bases, and 9 bases lay outside the gene matches. The CDR3 is made up of 14 amino acids. The CDR3: CASARTGSYYEQYF. CDR3 DNA: TGTGCCAGCGCCCGGACAGGGTCCTACTACGAGCAGTACTTC.

This clonotype was seen repeatedly, ten times or more. This chain uses TRBV27 with TRBJ1-1; D uncertain. There are 12 residues in the CDR3. The germline gives CDR1 MNHEY, CDR2 SMNVEV (reference sequence). V lost 7 bases and J 10 bases, leaving 16 bases between the germline ends. Here the CDR3 DNA reads TGTGCCAGCAACAAGCCCGCGTTTGGAGCTTTCTTT. This gives the protein CASNKPAFGAFF.

This clonotype has at least ten counts. This rearrangement joins TRBV6-6 to TRBJ2-2; 14 bases are a match to TRBD2. The CDR3 spans 20 residues. Germline CDR1 reads MNHNY; CDR2 reads SVGAGI (reference sequence). With V trimmed by 5 bases and J by 4 bases, 15 bases remained unmatched. The chain's CDR3 is CASSNPRLAGGPLSTGELFF. The CDR3 DNA is TGTGCCAGCAGTAACCCTCGACTAGCGGGGGGGCCCCTAAGCACCGGGGAGCTGTTTTTT.

Many counts were recorded for this clonotype. The chain's CDR3 is CASLSERGPYEQYF. In DNA, the CDR3 is TGTGCCAGCCTATCAGAGCGGGGGCCCTACGAGCAGTACTTC. This chain connects TRBV2 to TRBJ2-7; 8 nucleotides align to TRBD2. The V gene end was trimmed by 8 bases and the J gene end by 2 bases; junction bases not matched to a gene: 8. Germline CDR1 SNHLY, CDR2 FYNNEI. CDR3 length: 14 residues.

This chain links TRBV19 with TRBJ2-2; a weak D match, TRBD1 (6 bases). V lost 5 bases, J lost 0 bases, and 16 bases lay in between. The CDR3 contains 17 residues. The germline V gene encodes CDR1 LNHDA and CDR2 SQIVND (reference sequence). DNA of the CDR3: TGTGCCAGTAGTTCAGCCCGGACAGCCTCGAACACCGGGGAGCTGTTTTTT. Amino acids: CASSSARTASNTGELFF. Looking up the rest from reference TRBV19 and TRBJ2-2 gives the full variable domain: DGGITQSPKYLFRKEGQNVTLSCEQNLNHDAMYWYRQDPGQGLRLIYYSQIVNDFQKGDIAEGYSVSREKKESFPLTVTSAQKNPTAFYLCASSSARTASNTGELFFGEGSRLTVL.

This chain uses TRBV20-1 with TRBJ1-5; D is unclear. From germline, CDR1 is DFQATT and CDR2 SNEGSKA (reference sequence). V was pared by 3 bases and J by 1 base, with 13 bases between. The CDR3 has 15 amino acids. This CDR3 is CSASLGVLSNQPQHF. Written as DNA, the CDR3 is TGCAGTGCTAGTCTCGGGGTTCTAAGCAATCAGCCCCAGCATTTT.

Ten or more counts support this clonotype. J is TRBJ2-5 and V is TRBV20-1; TRBD2 aligns across 14 bases. Germline V lookup: CDR1 DFQATT, CDR2 SNEGSKA (reference sequence). The CDR3 totals 16 residues. The V and J ends lost 5 bases and 5 bases, in that order; junction bases with no gene match: 10. The CDR3: CSAGRLAGGSVETQYF. Here the CDR3 DNA reads TGCAGTGCTGGACGACTAGCGGGAGGGTCGGTTGAGACCCAGTACTTC.

In this sample, this clonotype turned up many times. The chain has TRBV12-3 or TRBV12-4 and TRBJ2-7, with TRBD1 matching over 7 bases. The CDR3 runs to 14 residues. Trimming cost V 5 bases and J 6 bases; bases outside gene matches: 10. The CDR3 bases are TGTGCCAGCAGTCGGGACAGAGTGCCTTTCGAGCAGTACTTC. Its protein product is CASSRDRVPFEQYF.

Many counts were recorded for this clonotype. The chain employs TRBV27 and TRBJ2-7, with 8 positions matching TRBD1. This CDR3 is 16 amino acids long. After removal of 6 bases from V and 2 bases from J, the junction contained 12 bases not matched to a gene. The germline gives CDR1 MNHEY, CDR2 SMNVEV (reference sequence). CDR3 sequence (DNA): TGTGCCAGCAGCCGATATTACAGGGGGAAGACCTACGAGCAGTACTTC. The encoded protein is CASSRYYRGKTYEQYF.

In this sample, this clonotype turned up many times. The chain employs TRBV6-5 and TRBJ2-2; 7 bases align to TRBD1. The CDR3 is 14 amino acids. The germline gives CDR1 MNHEY, CDR2 SVGAGI. Trimming took 6 bases from V and 7 from J; bases not matched to a gene: 8. The CDR3 DNA follows: TGTGCCAGCAGACTAAACGACAGGGACGGGGAGCTGTTTTTT. As protein: CASRLNDRDGELFF.

This clonotype appeared many times. This chain joins TRBV12-3 or TRBV12-4 and TRBJ1-3; D is ambiguous. Trimming left V 5 bases short and J 0 bases short, with 8 bases between. The CDR3 is made up of 14 amino acids. CDR3 coding DNA: TGTGCCAGCAGTCCGACACTCTCTGGAAACACCATATATTTT. Translating it yields CASSPTLSGNTIYF.

This chain connects TRBV4-1 to TRBJ1-5, with D unclear. CDR1 and CDR2 (germline): MGHRA, YSYEKL. V was shortened by 0 bases and J by 2 bases, with 11 bases between the two germline ends. This CDR3 is built from 16 residues. The CDR3 bases are TGCGCCAGCAGCCAAGATGGAACGACCCGCAATCAGCCCCAGCATTTT. This sequence encodes CASSQDGTTRNQPQHF.

This clonotype was seen many times. The rearrangement joins TRBV6-1 to TRBJ1-2; 7 bases are a match to TRBD1. The CDR3 loop spans 9 amino acids. Germline CDR1 MNHNS, CDR2 SASEGT. The CDR3 sequence is CGTGSPYTF. In DNA form, the CDR3 reads TGTGGGACAGGCAGCCCCTACACCTTC.

This clonotype was seen at least ten times. This chain uses TRBV29-1 with TRBJ1-1; unclear D gene. Trimming stripped 8 bases from V and 1 base from J, with 14 bases between. The V gene's germline CDR1 is SQVTM and CDR2 ANQGSEA. This CDR3 contains 13 residues. The CDR3 here is CSSIVQQNTEAFF. DNA of the CDR3: TGCAGCTCTATCGTCCAGCAGAACACTGAAGCTTTCTTT.

This clonotype has a handful of counts. This rearrangement joins TRBV3-1 to TRBJ2-7; D call uncertain. The CDR3 runs 13 residues. V shed 8 bases and J shed 6 bases, with 17 bases lying between them. Per the germline V gene, CDR1 is LGHDT and CDR2 is YNNKEL (reference sequence). CDR3 residues: CASGPRPAAEQYF. Here the CDR3 DNA reads TGTGCCAGCGGCCCTAGACCCGCGGCCGAGCAGTACTTC.

This clonotype was seen repeatedly, ten times or more. J is TRBJ1-2 and V is TRBV28; 11 nucleotides match TRBD1. The CDR3 is 14 amino acids. V lost 4 bases to trimming and J lost 8 bases; unmatched junction nucleotides: 6. Germline CDR1 and CDR2: MDHEN and SYDVKM. The CDR3 bases are TGTGCCAGCAGTTCTGGACAGGGGGCTGGCGGCTACACCTTC. This sequence encodes CASSSGQGAGGYTF.

The sample holds many counts of this clonotype. The V gene is TRBV6-1, the J gene TRBJ2-7; 8 bases fit TRBD1. Germline CDR1 reads MNHNS; CDR2 reads SASEGT. The CDR3 is 15 amino acids. After removal of 5 bases from V and 0 bases from J, the junction contained 6 bases not matched to a gene. CDR3 nucleotide sequence: TGTGCCAGCAGTCGGGACAGGAGGAGCTCCTACGAGCAGTACTTC. Translating gives CASSRDRRSSYEQYF.

V and J are TRBV10-3 and TRBJ1-1, with TRBD1 as a possible D gene (5 bases). V was trimmed by 4 bases and J by 5 bases, leaving 11 bases between them. CDR1 and CDR2 from the germline V gene are ENHRY and SYGVKD. The CDR3 loop spans 13 amino acids. The CDR3 here is CAISGGERTEAFF. The DNA of the CDR3 is TGTGCCATCAGTGGGGGGGAGAGGACTGAAGCTTTCTTT.

This clonotype was found a few times. The rearrangement uses TRBV5-5 and TRBJ2-4; D gene unclear. The CDR3 consists of 16 residues. The V and J ends lost 2 bases and 0 bases respectively, with 12 bases between them. The V gene's germline CDR1 is SGHKS and CDR2 YYEKEE (reference sequence). The CDR3 is CASSFEYHLAKNIQYF. DNA for the CDR3: TGTGCCAGCAGCTTCGAATACCACCTAGCCAAAAACATTCAGTACTTC.

This clonotype occurred many times. The CDR3: CASRPQAGGSYEQYF. CDR3 DNA sequence: TGTGCCAGCAGACCCCAGGCGGGGGGCTCCTACGAGCAGTACTTC. The chain joins TRBV12-3 or TRBV12-4 to TRBJ2-7; 8 bases match TRBD2. V dropped 6 bases and J dropped 0; count of bases not matched to a gene: 7. This CDR3 spans 15 amino acids.

This clonotype was observed many times. The V gene is TRBV20-1, the J gene TRBJ2-5; 7 bases map to TRBD2. The ends lost 6 bases at V and 1 base at J; junction bases unmatched: 8. The CDR3 covers 14 residues. The germline gives CDR1 DFQATT, CDR2 SNEGSKA (reference sequence). CDR3 region: CSAVAGWGQETQYF. The CDR3 region has the DNA TGCAGTGCAGTAGCGGGCTGGGGCCAAGAGACCCAGTACTTC.

This clonotype was detected many times. This CDR3 is CASSLEDRNYGYTF. The CDR3 nucleotides are TGTGCCAGCAGCCTAGAGGACAGAAACTATGGCTACACCTTC. This chain joins TRBV4-2 and TRBJ1-2, with D maybe TRBD1 (6 bases). CDR1 and CDR2 (germline): LGHNA, YNFKEQ. V lost 4 bases to trimming and J lost 2 bases, with 11 bases between them. This CDR3 has 14 residues.

This clonotype was counted at least ten times. Written as DNA, the CDR3 is TGTGCCAGCACCACCCCGACAGGGTCTACGGAGACCCAGTACTTC. This sequence encodes CASTTPTGSTETQYF. The chain combines TRBV28 with TRBJ2-5, with 7 bases fitting TRBD1. J was trimmed by 5 bases and V by 7 bases; bases with no gene match: 13. Germline assignment: CDR1 MDHEN and CDR2 SYDVKM. The CDR3 spans 15 residues.

This clonotype appeared many times. The rearrangement links TRBV5-1 to TRBJ2-7, with a weak D call TRBD1 (6 bases). V lost 0 bases and J lost 1, with 11 bases in between. Germline CDR1 reads SGHRS; CDR2 reads YFSETQ. CDR3 length equals 15 residues. CDR3 region: CASSLDPQGSYEQYF. CDR3 bases: TGCGCCAGCAGCTTGGACCCACAGGGTTCCTACGAGCAGTACTTC.

This chain uses TRBV3-1 with TRBJ1-1, with D uncertain. Germline V gives CDR1 LGHDT, CDR2 YNNKEL (reference sequence). CDR3 length: 15 amino acids. Trimming cost V 0 bases and J 5 bases, with 13 bases left between them. As DNA, the CDR3 is TGTGCCAGCAGCCAAGATAACCAAAAAGGGACTGAAGCTTTCTTT. It encodes CASSQDNQKGTEAFF.

This clonotype was found a few times. This sequence joins TRBV4-1 and TRBJ1-2, with D unresolved. CDR3 length: 12 amino acids. Trimming took 3 bases from V and 8 from J, leaving 10 bases between them. Germline V gene lookup returns CDR1 MGHRA and CDR2 YSYEKL. The CDR3 DNA reads TGCGCCAGCAGCCATTATTCTTCCGGCTACACCTTC. This codes for CASSHYSSGYTF.

This clonotype was seen ten or more times. The chain recombines TRBV29-1 with TRBJ1-2, with D maybe TRBD1 (5 bases). The germline V and J ends were trimmed by 2 bases and 3 bases, with 10 bases remaining between them. The germline gives CDR1 SQVTM, CDR2 ANQGSEA. CDR3 length: 13 residues. CDR3 residues: CSVESGDHYGYTF. In nucleotides, the CDR3 is TGCAGCGTTGAAAGTGGGGACCACTATGGCTACACCTTC.